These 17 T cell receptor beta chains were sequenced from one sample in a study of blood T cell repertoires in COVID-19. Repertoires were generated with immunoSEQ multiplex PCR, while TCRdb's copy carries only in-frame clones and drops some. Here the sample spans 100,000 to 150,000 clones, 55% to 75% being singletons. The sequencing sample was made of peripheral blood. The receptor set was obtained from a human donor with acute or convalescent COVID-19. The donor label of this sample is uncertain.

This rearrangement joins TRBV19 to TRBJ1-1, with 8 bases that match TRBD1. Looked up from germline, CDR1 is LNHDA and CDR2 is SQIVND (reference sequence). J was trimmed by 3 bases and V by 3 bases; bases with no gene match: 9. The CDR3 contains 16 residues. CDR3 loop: CASSMPSGQVDTEAFF. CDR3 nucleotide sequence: TGTGCCAGTAGTATGCCCTCGGGACAGGTAGACACTGAAGCTTTCTTT.

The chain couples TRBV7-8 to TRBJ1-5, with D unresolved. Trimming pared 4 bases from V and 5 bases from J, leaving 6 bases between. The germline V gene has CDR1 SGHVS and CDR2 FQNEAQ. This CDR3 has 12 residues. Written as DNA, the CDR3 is TGTGCCAGCAGCTCTAGTTATCAGCCCCAGCATTTT. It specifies CASSSSYQPQHF.

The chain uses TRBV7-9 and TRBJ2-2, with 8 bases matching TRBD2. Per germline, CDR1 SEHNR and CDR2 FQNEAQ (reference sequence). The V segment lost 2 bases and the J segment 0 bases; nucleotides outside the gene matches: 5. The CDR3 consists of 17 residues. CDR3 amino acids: CASSLSGGGPNTGELFF. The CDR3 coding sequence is TGTGCCAGCAGCTTATCCGGGGGGGGCCCGAACACCGGGGAGCTGTTTTTT.

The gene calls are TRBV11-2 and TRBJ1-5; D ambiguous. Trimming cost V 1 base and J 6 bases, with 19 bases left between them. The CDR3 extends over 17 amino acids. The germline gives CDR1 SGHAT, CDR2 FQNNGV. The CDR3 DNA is TGTGCCAGCAGCTTAGGTGTAGACCCCGGTCCGGGTCAGCCCCAGCATTTT. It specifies CASSLGVDPGPGQPQHF.

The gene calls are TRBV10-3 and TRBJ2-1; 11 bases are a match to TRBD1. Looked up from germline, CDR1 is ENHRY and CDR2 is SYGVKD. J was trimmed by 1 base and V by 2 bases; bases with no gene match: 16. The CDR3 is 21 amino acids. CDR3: CAISESLLSGTGGPSYNEQFF. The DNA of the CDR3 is TGTGCCATCAGTGAGAGTCTCCTCTCCGGGACAGGGGGACCTTCCTACAATGAGCAGTTCTTC.

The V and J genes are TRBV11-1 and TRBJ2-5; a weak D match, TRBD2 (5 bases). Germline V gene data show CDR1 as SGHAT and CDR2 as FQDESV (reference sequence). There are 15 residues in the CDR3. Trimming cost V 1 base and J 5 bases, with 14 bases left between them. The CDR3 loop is CASSLVLAGVETQYF. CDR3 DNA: TGTGCCAGCAGCTTAGTGCTAGCAGGCGTGGAGACCCAGTACTTC. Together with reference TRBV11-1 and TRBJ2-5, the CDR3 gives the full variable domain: EAEVAQSPRYKITEKSQAVAFWCDPISGHATLYWYRQILGQGPELLVQFQDESVVDDSQLPKDRFSAERLKGVDSTLKIQPAELGDSAMYLCASSLVLAGVETQYFGPGTRLLVL.

The CDR3 DNA sequence: TGTGCCAGTACCGGACAGGGCGATTCTGGTGGCTACACCTTC. It encodes CASTGQGDSGGYTF. The chain links TRBV19 to TRBJ1-2, with TRBD1 identical over 8 bases. The germline V gene encodes CDR1 LNHDA and CDR2 SQIVND (reference sequence). The CDR3 spans 14 residues. V was pared by 7 bases and J by 7 bases, with 11 bases of the junction left unmatched. The full variable domain, completed using reference TRBV19 and TRBJ1-2, is DGGITQSPKYLFRKEGQNVTLSCEQNLNHDAMYWYRQDPGQGLRLIYYSQIVNDFQKGDIAEGYSVSREKKESFPLTVTSAQKNPTAFYLCASTGQGDSGGYTFGSGTRLTVV.

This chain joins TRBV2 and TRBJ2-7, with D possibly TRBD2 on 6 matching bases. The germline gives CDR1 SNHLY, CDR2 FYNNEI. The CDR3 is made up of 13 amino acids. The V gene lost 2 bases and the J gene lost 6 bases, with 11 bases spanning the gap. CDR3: CASSELRGSEQYV. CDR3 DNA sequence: TGTGCCAGCAGTGAACTTCGGGGGAGCGAGCAGTACGTC.

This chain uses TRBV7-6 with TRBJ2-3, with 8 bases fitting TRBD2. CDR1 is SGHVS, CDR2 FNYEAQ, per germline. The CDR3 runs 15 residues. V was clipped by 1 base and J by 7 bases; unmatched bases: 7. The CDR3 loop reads CASSLGLAGGNTQYF. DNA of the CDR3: TGTGCCAGCAGCTTAGGGCTAGCGGGTGGGAATACGCAGTATTTT.

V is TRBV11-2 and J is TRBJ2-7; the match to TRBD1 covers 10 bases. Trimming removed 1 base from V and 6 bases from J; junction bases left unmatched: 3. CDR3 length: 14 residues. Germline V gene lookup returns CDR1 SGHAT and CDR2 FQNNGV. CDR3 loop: CASSLVWDRGEQYF. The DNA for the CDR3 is TGTGCCAGCAGCTTAGTCTGGGACAGGGGCGAGCAGTACTTC.

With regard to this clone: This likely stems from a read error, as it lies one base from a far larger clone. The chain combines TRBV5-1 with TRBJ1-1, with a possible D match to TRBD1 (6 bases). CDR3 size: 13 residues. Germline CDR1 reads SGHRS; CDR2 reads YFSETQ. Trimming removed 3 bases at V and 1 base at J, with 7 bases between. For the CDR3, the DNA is TGCGCCAGCAGCTGGGGACAGAACACTGAAGCTTTCTTT. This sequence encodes CASSWGQNTEAFF. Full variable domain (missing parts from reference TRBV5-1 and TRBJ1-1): KAGVTQTPRYLIKTRGQQVTLSCSPISGHRSVSWYQQTPGQGLQFLFEYFSETQRNKGNFPGRFSGRQFSNSRSEMNVSTLELGDSALYLCASSWGQNTEAFFGQGTRLTVV.

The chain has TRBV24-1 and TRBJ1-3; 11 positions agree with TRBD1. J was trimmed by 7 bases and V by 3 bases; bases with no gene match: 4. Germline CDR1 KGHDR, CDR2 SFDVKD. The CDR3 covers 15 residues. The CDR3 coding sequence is TGTGCCACCAGTGATGGGACAGGGGGTAAGAACACCATATATTTT. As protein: CATSDGTGGKNTIYF.

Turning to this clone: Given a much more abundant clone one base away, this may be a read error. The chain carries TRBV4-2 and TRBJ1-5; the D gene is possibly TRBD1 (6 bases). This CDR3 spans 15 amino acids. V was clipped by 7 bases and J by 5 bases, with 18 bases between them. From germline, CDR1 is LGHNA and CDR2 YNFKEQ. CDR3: CASNSTLDSYQPQHF. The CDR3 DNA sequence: TGTGCCAGCAACTCAACCTTGGACAGCTATCAGCCCCAGCATTTT.

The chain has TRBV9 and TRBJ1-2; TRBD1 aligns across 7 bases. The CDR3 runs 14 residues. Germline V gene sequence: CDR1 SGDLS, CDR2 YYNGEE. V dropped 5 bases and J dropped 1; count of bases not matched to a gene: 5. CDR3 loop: CASRGDSLNYGYTF. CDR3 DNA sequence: TGTGCCAGCAGGGGGGACAGCCTTAACTATGGCTACACCTTC.

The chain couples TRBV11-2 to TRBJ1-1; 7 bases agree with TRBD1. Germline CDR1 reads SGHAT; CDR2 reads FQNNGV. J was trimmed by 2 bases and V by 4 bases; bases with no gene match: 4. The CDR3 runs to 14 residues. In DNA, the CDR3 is TGTGCCAGCAGCTCGGACAGGACTAACACTGAAGCTTTCTTT. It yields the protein CASSSDRTNTEAFF.

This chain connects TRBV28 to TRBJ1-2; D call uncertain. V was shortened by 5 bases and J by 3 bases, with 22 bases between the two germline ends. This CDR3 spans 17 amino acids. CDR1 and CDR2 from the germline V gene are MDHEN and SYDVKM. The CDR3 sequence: CASSPPHGEVGHYGYTF. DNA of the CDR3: TGTGCCAGCAGTCCACCTCACGGGGAGGTAGGCCACTATGGCTACACCTTC.

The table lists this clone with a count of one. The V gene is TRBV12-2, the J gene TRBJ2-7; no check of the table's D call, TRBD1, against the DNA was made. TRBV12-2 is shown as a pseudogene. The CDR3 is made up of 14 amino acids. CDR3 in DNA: TGTGCAAGTCGCTGCAGGGGATCCGGATGCGAGCAGTACGTC. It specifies CASRCRGSGCEQYV.